The present entry profiles one T cell receptor (beta chain) with its context. The data are from a study of blood T cell repertoires in COVID-19. V lost 2 bases, J lost 7 bases, and 22 bases lay in between. The CDR3 loop spans 17 amino acids. Germline V lookup: CDR1 KGHDR, CDR2 SFDVKD. Profiled with immunoSEQ multiplex PCR; TCRdb holds only in-frame clones, not every one. The top ten hold 1.2% of the sample, which has under 150,000 clones, more than 75% seen once. The V and J genes are TRBV24-1 and TRBJ1-2, with no clear D. Source material: PBMCs or T cells enriched from blood (not recorded which). The TCR comes from a woman in her twenties or thirties with acute COVID-19. CDR3 sequence reads: CATSDSGEPSGEGGYTF. The CDR3 DNA reads TGTGCCACCAGTGATTCTGGAGAACCCTCCGGGGAGGGTGGCTACACCTTC.